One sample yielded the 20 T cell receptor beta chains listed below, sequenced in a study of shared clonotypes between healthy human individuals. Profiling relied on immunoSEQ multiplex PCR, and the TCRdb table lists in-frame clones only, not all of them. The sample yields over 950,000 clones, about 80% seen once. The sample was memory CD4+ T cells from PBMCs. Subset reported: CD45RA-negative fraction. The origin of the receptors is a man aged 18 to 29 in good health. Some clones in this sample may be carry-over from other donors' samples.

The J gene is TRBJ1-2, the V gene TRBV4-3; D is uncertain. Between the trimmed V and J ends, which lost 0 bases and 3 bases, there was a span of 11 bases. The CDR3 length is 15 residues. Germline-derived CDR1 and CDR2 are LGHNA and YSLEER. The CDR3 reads CASSQDALGDYGYTF. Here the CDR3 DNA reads TGCGCCAGCAGCCAAGACGCCCTTGGGGACTATGGCTACACCTTC.

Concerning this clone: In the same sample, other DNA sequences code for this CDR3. The CDR3 loop is CASSGDSYNEQFF. DNA of the CDR3: TGTGCCAGCAGCGGGGATTCCTACAATGAGCAGTTCTTC. The rearrangement links TRBV2 to TRBJ2-1; D is perhaps TRBD2 (5 bases). CDR3 size: 13 residues. CDR1 and CDR2 from the germline V gene are SNHLY and FYNNEI. V lost 6 bases and J lost 1, with 7 bases in between.

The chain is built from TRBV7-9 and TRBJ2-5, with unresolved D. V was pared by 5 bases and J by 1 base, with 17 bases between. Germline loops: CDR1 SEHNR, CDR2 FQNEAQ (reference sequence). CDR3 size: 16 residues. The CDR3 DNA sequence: TGTGCCAGCAGCCCCGACGGGCGACTCTTCCAAGAGACCCAGTACTTC. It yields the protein CASSPDGRLFQETQYF.

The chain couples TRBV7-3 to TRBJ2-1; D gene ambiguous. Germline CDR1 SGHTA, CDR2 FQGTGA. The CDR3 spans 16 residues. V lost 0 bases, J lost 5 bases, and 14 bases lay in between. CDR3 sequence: CASSLTSTSLHNEQFF. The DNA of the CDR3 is TGTGCCAGCAGCTTAACGTCTACTTCTCTACACAATGAGCAGTTCTTC.

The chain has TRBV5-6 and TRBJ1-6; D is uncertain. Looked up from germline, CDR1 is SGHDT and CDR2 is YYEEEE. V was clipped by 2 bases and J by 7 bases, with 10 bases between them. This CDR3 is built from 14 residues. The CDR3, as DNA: TGTGCCAGCAGCTTAGCCGGGCGGAATTCACCCCTCCACTTT. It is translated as CASSLAGRNSPLHF.

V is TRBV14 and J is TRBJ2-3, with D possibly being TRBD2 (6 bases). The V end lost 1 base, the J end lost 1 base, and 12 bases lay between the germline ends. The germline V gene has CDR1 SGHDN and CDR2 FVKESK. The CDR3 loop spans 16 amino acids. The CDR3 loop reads CASSQVFASGTDTQYF. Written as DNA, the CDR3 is TGTGCCAGCAGCCAAGTGTTTGCTAGCGGCACAGATACGCAGTATTTT.

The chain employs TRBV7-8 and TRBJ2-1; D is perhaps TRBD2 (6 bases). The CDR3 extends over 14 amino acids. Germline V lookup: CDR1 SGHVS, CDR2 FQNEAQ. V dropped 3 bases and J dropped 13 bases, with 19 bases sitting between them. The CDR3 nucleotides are TGTGCCAGCAGCTTCCCAAGTTCGGTGGAGGGTCAGTTCTTC. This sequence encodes CASSFPSSVEGQFF. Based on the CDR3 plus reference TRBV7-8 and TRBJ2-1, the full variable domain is GAGVSQSPRYKVAKRGQDVALRCDPISGHVSLFWYQQALGQGPEFLTYFQNEAQLDKSGLPSDRFFAERPEGSVSTLKIQRTQQEDSAVYLCASSFPSSVEGQFFGPGTRLTVL.

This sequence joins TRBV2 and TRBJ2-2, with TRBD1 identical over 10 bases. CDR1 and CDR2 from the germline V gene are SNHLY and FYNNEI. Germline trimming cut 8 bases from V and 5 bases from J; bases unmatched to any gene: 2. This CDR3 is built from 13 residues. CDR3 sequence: CASGQGVTGELFF. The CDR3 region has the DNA TGTGCCAGCGGACAGGGGGTAACCGGGGAGCTGTTTTTT.

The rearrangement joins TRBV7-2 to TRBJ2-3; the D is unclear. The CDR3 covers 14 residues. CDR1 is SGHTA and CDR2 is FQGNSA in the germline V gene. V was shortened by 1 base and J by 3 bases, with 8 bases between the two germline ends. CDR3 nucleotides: TGTGCCAGCAGCTTAGTCACCTTGACAGATACGCAGTATTTT. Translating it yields CASSLVTLTDTQYF.

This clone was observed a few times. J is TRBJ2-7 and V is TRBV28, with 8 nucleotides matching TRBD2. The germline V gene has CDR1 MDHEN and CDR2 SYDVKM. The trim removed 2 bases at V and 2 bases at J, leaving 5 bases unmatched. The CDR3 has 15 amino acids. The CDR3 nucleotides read TGTGCCAGCAGTTTAAGCGGTAGCGGGACCTACGAGCAGTACTTC. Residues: CASSLSGSGTYEQYF.

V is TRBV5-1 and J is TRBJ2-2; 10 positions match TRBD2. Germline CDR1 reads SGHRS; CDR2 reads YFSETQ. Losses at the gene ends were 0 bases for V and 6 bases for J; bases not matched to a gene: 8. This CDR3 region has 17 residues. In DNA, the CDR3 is TGCGCCAGCAGCTTGGGGAGCGGGAGGGCCGACGCCGGGGAGCTGTTTTTT. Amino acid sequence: CASSLGSGRADAGELFF.

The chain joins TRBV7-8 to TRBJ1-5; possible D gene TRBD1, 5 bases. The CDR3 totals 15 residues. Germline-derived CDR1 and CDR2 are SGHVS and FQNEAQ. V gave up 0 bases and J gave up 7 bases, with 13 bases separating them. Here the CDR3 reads CASSLAQQGVQPQHF. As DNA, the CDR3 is TGTGCCAGCAGCTTAGCGCAGCAGGGCGTCCAGCCCCAGCATTTT.

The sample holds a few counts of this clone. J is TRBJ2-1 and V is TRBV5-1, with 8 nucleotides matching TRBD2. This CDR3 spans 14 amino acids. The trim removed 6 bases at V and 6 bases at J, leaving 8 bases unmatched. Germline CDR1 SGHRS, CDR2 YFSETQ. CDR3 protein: CASTRLALSNEQFF. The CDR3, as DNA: TGCGCCAGCACCCGACTAGCGCTCAGCAATGAGCAGTTCTTC.

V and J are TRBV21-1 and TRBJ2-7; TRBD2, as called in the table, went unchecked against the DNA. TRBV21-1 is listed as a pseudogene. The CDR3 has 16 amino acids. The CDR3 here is CASSIHGRGGAYEQYF. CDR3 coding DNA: TGTGCCAGCAGCATCCACGGACGGGGGGGAGCCTACGAGCAGTACTTC.

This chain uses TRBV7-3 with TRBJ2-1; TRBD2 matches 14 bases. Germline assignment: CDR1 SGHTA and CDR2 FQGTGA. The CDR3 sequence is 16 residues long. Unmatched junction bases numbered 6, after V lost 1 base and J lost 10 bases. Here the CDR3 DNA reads TGTGCCAGCAGCTTAAGACTAGCGGGAGGGCCAGAAGAGCAGTTCTTC. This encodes CASSLRLAGGPEEQFF.

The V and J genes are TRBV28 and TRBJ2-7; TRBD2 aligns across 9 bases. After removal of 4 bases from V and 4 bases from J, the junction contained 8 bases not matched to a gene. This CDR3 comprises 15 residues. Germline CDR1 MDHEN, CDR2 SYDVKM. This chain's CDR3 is CASSSSSGRRYEQYF. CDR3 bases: TGTGCCAGCAGTTCATCCAGCGGGAGGAGGTACGAGCAGTACTTC.

This chain's CDR3 is CASSQGGLFMYQETQYF. The CDR3 DNA follows: TGTGCCAGCAGCCAAGGGGGGCTTTTTATGTACCAAGAGACCCAGTACTTC. V usage is TRBV14 and J usage is TRBJ2-5; D is perhaps TRBD1 (6 bases). CDR1 is SGHDN, CDR2 FVKESK, per germline. V lost 1 base and J lost 0, with 15 bases in between. There are 17 residues in the CDR3.

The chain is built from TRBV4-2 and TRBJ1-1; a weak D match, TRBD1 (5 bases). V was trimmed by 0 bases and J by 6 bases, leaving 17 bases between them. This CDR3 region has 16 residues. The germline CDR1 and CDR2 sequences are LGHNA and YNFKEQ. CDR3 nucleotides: TGTGCCAGCAGCCAAGATTGGGGGACGGTGGACGCTGAAGCTTTCTTT. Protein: CASSQDWGTVDAEAFF.

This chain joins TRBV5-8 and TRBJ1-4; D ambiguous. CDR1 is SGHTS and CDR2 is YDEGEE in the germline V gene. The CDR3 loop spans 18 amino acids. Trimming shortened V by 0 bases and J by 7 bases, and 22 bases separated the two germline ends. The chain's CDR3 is CASSLGHTLGISGEKLFF. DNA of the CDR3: TGTGCCAGCAGCTTGGGACACACTTTGGGGATTAGTGGTGAAAAACTGTTTTTT.

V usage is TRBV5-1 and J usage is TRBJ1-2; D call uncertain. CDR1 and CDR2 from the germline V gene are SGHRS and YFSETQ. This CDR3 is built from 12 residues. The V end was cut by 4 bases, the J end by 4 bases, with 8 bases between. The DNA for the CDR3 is TGCGCCAGCAGCGAAGGGTTCTATGGCTACACCTTC. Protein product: CASSEGFYGYTF. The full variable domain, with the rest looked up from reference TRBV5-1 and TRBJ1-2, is KAGVTQTPRYLIKTRGQQVTLSCSPISGHRSVSWYQQTPGQGLQFLFEYFSETQRNKGNFPGRFSGRQFSNSRSEMNVSTLELGDSALYLCASSEGFYGYTFGSGTRLTVV.